The subject of this entry is one T cell receptor beta chain. The sample comes from a study of cytomegalovirus exposure and HLA in healthy donors. The CDR3 is 15 residues long. Germline assignment: CDR1 MNHEY and CDR2 SMNVEV (reference sequence). V was trimmed by 1 base and J by 3 bases, leaving 13 bases between them. This PCR relied on a set of 60 Vbeta primers and 13 Jbeta primers. Sequencing used immunoSEQ multiplex PCR; TCRdb keeps in-frame clones, though not all of them. The repertoire holds roughly 200,000 clones, with about four fifths as singletons. The V and J genes are TRBV27 and TRBJ2-7; D possibly corresponds to TRBD2 (5 bases). The TCR sequence derives from a man aged 35-49 years in good health and CMV-seropositive. Material for sequencing was PBMCs. The CDR3 reads CASSLLGLAVYEQYF. The CDR3 DNA reads TGTGCCAGCAGTTTATTAGGACTGGCAGTCTACGAGCAGTACTTC.